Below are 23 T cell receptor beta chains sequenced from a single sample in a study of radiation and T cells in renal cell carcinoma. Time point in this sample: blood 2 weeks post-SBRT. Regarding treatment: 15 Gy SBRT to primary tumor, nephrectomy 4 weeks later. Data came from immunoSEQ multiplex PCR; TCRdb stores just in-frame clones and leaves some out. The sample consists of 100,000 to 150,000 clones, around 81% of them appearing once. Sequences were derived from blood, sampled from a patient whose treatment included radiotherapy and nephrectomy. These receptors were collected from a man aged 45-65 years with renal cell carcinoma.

The CDR3 region has the DNA TGTGCCAGCAGCTTCCGGGACAGGAGGGGCCGATCAATTAGCACAGATACGCAGTATTTT. It is translated as CASSFRDRRGRSISTDTQYF. V usage is TRBV5-4 and J usage is TRBJ2-3, with TRBD1 identical over 8 bases. The CDR3 covers 20 residues. V lost 2 bases and J lost 0; bases outside the gene matches: 17. The germline CDR1 and CDR2 sequences are SGHNT and YYREEE (reference sequence).

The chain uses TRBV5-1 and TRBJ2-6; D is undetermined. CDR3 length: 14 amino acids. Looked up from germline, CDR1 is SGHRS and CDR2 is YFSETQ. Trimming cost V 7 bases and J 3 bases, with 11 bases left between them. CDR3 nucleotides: TGCGCCAGCCGGATTGGATTTGGGGCCAACGTCCTGACTTTC. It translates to CASRIGFGANVLTF.

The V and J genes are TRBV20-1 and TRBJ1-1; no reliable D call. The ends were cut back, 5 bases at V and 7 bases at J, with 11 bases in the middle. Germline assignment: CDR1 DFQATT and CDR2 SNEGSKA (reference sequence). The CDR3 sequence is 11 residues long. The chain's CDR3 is CSAPTNGEAFF. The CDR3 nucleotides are TGCAGTGCTCCCACGAACGGTGAAGCTTTCTTT.

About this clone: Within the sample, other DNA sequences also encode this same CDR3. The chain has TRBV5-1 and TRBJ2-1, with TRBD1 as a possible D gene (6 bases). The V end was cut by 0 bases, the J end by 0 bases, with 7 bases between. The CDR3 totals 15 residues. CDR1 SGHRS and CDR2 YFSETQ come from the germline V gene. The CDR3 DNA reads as TGCGCCAGCAGCTTGGGAGGGGGCTCCTACAATGAGCAGTTCTTC. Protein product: CASSLGGGSYNEQFF.

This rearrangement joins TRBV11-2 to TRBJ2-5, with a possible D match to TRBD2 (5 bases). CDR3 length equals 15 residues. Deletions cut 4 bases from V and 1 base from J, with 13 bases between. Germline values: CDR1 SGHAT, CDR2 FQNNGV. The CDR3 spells CASSSLLVSQETQYF. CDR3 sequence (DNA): TGTGCCAGCAGCTCACTACTAGTAAGCCAAGAGACCCAGTACTTC. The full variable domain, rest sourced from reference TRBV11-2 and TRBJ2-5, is EAGVAQSPRYKIIEKRQSVAFWCNPISGHATLYWYQQILGQGPKLLIQFQNNGVVDDSQLPKDRFSAERLKGVDSTLKIQPAKLEDSAVYLCASSSLLVSQETQYFGPGTRLLVL.

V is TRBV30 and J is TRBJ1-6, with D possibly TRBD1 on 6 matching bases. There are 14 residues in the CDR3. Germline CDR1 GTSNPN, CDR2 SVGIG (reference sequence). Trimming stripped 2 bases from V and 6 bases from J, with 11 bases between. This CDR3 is CAWSSGAGNSPLHF. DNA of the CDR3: TGTGCCTGGAGTTCGGGGGCTGGTAATTCACCCCTCCACTTT.

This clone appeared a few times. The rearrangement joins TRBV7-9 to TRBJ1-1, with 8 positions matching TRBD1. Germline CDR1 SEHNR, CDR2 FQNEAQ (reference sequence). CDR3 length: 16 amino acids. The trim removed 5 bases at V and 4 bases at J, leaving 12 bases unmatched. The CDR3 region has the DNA TGTGCCAGCAGCACATATGGACAGGGAGGCAGCACTGAAGCTTTCTTT. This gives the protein CASSTYGQGGSTEAFF.

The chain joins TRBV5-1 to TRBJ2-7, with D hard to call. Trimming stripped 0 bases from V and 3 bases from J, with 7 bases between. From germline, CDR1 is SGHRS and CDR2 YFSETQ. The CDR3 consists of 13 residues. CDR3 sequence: CASSLGPLYEQYF. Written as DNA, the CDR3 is TGCGCCAGCAGCTTGGGGCCGCTCTACGAGCAGTACTTC.

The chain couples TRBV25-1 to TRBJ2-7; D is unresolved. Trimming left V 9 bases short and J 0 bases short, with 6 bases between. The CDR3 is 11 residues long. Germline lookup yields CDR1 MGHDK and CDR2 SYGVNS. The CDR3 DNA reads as TGTGCCAGTTCCAGCTCCTACGAGCAGTACTTC. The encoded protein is CASSSSYEQYF.

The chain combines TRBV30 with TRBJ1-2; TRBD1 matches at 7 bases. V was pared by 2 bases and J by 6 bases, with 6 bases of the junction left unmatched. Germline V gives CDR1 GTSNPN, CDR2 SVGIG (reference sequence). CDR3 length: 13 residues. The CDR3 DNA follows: TGTGCCTGGAGTAAATATACAGGGGATGGCTACACCTTC. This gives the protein CAWSKYTGDGYTF.

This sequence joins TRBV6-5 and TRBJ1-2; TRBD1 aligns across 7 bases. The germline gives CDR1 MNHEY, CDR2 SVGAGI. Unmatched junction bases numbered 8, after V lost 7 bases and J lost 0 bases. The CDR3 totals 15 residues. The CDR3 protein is CASKHDRAPNYGYTF. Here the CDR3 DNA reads TGTGCCAGCAAACACGACAGGGCCCCTAACTATGGCTACACCTTC.

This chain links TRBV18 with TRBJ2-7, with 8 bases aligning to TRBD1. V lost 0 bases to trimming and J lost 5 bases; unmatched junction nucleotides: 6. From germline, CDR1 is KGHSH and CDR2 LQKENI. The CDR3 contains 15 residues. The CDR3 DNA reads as TGTGCCAGCTCACCACCGTTCGGACAGGGCCACGAGCAGTACTTC. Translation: CASSPPFGQGHEQYF.

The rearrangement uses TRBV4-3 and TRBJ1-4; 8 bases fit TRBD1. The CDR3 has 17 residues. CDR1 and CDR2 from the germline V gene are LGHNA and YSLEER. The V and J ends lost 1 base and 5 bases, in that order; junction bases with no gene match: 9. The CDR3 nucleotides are TGCGCCAGCAGCCAAGGGAGTAGCAGGGGGCCGAATGAAAAACTGTTTTTT. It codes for CASSQGSSRGPNEKLFF.

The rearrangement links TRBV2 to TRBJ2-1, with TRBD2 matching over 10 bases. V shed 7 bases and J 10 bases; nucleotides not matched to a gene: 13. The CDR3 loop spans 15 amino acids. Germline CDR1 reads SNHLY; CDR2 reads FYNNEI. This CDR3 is CASTGSGGPSHEQFF. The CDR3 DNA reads TGTGCCAGCACCGGTAGCGGGGGGCCATCCCACGAGCAGTTCTTC.

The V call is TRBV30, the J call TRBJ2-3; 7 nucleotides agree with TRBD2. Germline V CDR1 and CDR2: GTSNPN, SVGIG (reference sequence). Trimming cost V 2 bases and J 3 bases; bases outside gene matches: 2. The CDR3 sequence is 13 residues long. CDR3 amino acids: CAWSLGGTDTQYF. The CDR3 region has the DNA TGTGCCTGGAGTCTCGGGGGGACAGATACGCAGTATTTT.

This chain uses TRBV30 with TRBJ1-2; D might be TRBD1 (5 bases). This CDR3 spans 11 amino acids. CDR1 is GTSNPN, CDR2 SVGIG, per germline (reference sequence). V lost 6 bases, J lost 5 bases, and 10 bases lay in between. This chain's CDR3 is CACATAYGYTF. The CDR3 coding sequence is TGTGCCTGCGCGACAGCATATGGCTACACCTTC.

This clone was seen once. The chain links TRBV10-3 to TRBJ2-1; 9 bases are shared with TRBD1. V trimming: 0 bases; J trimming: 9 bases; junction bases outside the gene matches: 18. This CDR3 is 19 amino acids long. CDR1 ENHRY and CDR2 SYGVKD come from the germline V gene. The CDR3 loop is CAISESPAGTGTGILEQFF. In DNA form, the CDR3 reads TGTGCCATCAGTGAGTCCCCAGCGGGGACCGGGACAGGGATCCTTGAGCAGTTCTTC.

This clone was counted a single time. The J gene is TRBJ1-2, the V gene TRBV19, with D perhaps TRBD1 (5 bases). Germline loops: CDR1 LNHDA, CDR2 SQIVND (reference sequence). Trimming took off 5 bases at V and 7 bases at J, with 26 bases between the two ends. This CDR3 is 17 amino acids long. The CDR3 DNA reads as TGTGCCAGTAGTGCCCGAGTTAGAGAGAGGGGATCGAGTGGCTACACCTTC. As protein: CASSARVRERGSSGYTF.

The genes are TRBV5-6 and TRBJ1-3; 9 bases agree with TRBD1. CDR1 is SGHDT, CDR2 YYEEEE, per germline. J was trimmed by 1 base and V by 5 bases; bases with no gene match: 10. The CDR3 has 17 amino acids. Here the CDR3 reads CASREGGQGTSGNTIYF. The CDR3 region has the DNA TGTGCCAGCAGAGAGGGCGGACAGGGGACGTCTGGAAACACCATATATTTT.

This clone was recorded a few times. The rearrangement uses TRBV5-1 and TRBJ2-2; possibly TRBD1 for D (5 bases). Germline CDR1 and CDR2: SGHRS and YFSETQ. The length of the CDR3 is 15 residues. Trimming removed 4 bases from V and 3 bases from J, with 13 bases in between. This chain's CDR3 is CASSLQTDDTGELFF. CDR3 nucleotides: TGCGCCAGCAGCCTGCAGACAGACGACACCGGGGAGCTGTTTTTT. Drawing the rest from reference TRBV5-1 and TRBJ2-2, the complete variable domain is KAGVTQTPRYLIKTRGQQVTLSCSPISGHRSVSWYQQTPGQGLQFLFEYFSETQRNKGNFPGRFSGRQFSNSRSEMNVSTLELGDSALYLCASSLQTDDTGELFFGEGSRLTVL.

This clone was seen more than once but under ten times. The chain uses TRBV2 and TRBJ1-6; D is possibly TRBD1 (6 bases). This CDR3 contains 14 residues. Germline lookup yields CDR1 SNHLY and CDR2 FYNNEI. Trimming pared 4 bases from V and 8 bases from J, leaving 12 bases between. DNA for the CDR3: TGTGCCAGCAGTGCACAGGGTGGAGATTCACCCCTCCACTTT. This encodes CASSAQGGDSPLHF.

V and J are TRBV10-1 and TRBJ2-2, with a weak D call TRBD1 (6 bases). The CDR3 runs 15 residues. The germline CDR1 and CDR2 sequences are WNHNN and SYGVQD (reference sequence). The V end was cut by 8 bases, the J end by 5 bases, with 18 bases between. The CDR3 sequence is CASPSGAKRTGELFF. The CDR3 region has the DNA TGCGCCAGCCCATCAGGGGCAAAGCGAACCGGGGAGCTGTTTTTT.

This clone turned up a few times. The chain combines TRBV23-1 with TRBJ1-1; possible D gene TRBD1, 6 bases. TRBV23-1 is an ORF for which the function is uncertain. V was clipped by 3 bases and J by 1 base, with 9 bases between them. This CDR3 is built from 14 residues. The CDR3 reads CASSHSRGNTEAFF. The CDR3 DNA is TGCGCCAGCAGTCATTCCAGGGGGAACACTGAAGCTTTCTTT.